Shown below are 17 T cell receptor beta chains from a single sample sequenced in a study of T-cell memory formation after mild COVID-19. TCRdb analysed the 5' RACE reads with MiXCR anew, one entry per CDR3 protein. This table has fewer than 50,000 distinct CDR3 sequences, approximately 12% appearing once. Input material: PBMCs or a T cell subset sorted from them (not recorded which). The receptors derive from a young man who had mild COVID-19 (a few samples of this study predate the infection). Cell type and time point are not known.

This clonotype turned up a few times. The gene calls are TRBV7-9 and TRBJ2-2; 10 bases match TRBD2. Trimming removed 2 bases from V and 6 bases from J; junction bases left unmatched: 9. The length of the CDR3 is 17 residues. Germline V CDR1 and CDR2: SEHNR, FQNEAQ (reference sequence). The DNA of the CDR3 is TGTGCCAGCAGCTTATCCAGCGGGGGGGCGCTCGCCGGGGAGCTGTTTTTT. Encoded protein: CASSLSSGGALAGELFF. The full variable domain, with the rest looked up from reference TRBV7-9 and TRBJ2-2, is DTGVSQNPRHKITKRGQNVTFRCDPISEHNRLYWYRQTLGQGPEFLTYFQNEAQLEKSRLLSDRFSAERPKGSFSTLEIQRTEQGDSAMYLCASSLSSGGALAGELFFGEGSRLTVL.

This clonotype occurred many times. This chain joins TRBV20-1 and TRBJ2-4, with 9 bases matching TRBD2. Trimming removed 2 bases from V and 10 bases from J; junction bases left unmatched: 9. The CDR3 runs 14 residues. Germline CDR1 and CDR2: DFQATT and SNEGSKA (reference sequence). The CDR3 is CSARPTSGLGIQYF. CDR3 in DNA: TGCAGTGCTAGACCAACTAGCGGGCTAGGTATTCAGTACTTC.

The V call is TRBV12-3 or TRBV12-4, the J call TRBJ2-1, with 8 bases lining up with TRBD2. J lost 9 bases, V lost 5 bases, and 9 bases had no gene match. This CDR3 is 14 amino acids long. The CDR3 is CASSLFGGEGEQFF. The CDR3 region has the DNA TGTGCCAGCAGTCTATTCGGGGGGGAAGGTGAGCAGTTCTTC.

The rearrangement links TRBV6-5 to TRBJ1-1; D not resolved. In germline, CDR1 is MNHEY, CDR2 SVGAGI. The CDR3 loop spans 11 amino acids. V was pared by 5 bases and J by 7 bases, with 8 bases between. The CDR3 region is CASSRGFEAFF. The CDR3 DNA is TGTGCCAGCAGTCGAGGGTTTGAAGCTTTCTTT.

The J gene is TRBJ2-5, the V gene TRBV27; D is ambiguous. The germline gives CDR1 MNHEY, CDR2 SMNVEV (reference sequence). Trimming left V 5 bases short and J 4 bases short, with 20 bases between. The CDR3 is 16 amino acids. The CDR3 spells CASSPITFSLRETQYF. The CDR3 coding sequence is TGTGCCAGCAGTCCGATCACTTTCTCGTTGAGAGAGACCCAGTACTTC.

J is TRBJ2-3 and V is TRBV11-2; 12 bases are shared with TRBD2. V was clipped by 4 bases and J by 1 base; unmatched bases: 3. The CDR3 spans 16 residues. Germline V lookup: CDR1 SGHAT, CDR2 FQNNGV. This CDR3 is CASSSRTSGGTDTQYF. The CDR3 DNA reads TGTGCCAGCAGCTCTCGGACTAGCGGGGGCACAGATACGCAGTATTTT.

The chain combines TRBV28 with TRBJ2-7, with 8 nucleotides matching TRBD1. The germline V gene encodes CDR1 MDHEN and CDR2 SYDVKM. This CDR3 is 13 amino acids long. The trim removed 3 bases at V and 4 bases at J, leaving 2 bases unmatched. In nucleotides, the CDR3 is TGTGCCAGCAGTTTCCAGGGGGCTTACGAGCAGTACTTC. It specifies CASSFQGAYEQYF.

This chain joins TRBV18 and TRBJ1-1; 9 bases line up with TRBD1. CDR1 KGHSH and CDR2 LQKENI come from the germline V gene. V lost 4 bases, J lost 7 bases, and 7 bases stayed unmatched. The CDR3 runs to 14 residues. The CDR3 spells CASSLKTGGDEAFF. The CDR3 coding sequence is TGTGCCAGCTCACTAAAGACAGGGGGGGATGAAGCTTTCTTT.

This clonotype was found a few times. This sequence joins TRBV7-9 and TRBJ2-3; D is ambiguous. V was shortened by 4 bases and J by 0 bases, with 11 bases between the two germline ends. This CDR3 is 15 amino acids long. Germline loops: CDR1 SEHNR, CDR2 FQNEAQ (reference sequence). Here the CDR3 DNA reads TGTGCCAGCAGCTCCGGGCTTACTAGCACAGATACGCAGTATTTT. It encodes CASSSGLTSTDTQYF.

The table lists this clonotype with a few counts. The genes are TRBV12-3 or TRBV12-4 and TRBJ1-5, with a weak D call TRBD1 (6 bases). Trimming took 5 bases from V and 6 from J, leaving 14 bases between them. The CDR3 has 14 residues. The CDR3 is CASSTGRGGQPQHF. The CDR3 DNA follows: TGTGCCAGCAGTACAGGGAGGGGGGGTCAGCCCCAGCATTTT.

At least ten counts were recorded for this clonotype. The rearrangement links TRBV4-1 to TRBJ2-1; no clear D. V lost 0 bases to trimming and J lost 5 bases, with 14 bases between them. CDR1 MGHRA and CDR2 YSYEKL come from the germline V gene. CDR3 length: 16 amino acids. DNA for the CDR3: TGCGCCAGCAGCCAAGAACGTTCGGTACTGAACAATGAGCAGTTCTTC. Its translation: CASSQERSVLNNEQFF.

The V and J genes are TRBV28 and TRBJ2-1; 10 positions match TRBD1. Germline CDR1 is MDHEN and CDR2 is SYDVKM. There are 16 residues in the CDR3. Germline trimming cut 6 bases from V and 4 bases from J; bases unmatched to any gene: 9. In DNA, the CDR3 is TGTGCCAGCAGGACGACAGGGGGCGAGAATTACAATGAGCAGTTCTTC. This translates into CASRTTGGENYNEQFF.

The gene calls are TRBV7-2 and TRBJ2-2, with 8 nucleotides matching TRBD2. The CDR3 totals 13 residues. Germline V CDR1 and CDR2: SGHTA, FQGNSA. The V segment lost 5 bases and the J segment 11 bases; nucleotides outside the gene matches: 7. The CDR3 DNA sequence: TGTGCCAGCAGCCGACTCTTAGCGGGAGAGCTGTTTTTT. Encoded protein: CASSRLLAGELFF.

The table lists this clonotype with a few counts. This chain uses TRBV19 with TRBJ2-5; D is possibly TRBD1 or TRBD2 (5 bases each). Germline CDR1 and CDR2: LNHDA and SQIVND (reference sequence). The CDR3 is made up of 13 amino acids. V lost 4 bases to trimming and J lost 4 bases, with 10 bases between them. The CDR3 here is CASSRDQRETQYF. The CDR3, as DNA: TGTGCCAGTAGTAGGGACCAGCGAGAGACCCAGTACTTC.

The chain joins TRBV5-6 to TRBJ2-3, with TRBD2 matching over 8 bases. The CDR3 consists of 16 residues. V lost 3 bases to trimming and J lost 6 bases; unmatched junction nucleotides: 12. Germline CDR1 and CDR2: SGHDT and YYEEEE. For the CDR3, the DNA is TGTGCCAGCAGCTGGGGATTGCGGGGGGCCGAGGATACGCAGTATTTT. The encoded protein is CASSWGLRGAEDTQYF.

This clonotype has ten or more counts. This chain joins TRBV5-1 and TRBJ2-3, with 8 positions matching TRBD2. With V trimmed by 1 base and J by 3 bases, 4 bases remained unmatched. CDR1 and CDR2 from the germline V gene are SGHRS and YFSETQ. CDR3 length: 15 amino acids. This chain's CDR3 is CASSLLAGGTDTQYF. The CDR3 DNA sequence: TGCGCCAGCAGCTTGTTGGCGGGGGGAACAGATACGCAGTATTTT. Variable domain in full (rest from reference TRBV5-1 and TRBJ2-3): KAGVTQTPRYLIKTRGQQVTLSCSPISGHRSVSWYQQTPGQGLQFLFEYFSETQRNKGNFPGRFSGRQFSNSRSEMNVSTLELGDSALYLCASSLLAGGTDTQYFGPGTRLTVL.

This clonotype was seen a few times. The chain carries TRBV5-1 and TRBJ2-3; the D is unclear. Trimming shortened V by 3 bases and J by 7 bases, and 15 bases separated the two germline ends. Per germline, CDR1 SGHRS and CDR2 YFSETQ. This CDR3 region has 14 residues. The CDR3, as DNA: TGCGCCAGCAGCTCTGGACGGAGCCCGCATACGCAGTATTTT. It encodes CASSSGRSPHTQYF.